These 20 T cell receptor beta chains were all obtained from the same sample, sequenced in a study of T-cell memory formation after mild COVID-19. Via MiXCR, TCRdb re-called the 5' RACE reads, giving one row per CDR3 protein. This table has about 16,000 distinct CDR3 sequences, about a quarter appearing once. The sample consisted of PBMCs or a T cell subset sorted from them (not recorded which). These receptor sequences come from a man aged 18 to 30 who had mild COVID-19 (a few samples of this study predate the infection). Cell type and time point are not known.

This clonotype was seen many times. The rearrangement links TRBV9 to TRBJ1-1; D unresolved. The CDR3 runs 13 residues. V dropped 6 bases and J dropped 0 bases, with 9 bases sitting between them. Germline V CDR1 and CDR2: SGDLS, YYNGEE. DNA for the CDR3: TGTGCCAGCAACGGGCTCTTGAACACTGAAGCTTTCTTT. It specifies CASNGLLNTEAFF.

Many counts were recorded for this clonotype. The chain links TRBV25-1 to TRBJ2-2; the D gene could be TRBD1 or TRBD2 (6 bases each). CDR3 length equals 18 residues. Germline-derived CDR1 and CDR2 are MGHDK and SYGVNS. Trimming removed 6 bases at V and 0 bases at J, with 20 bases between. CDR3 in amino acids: CASSPQQGGTPNTGELFF. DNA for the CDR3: TGTGCCAGCAGCCCCCAACAGGGAGGAACACCGAACACCGGGGAGCTGTTTTTT.

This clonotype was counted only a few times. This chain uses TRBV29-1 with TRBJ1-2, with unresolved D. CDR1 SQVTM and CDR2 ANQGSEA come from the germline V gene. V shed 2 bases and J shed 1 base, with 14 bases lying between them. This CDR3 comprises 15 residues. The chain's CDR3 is CSVERVQHNNYGYTF. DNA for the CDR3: TGCAGCGTTGAAAGAGTACAGCACAATAACTATGGCTACACCTTC.

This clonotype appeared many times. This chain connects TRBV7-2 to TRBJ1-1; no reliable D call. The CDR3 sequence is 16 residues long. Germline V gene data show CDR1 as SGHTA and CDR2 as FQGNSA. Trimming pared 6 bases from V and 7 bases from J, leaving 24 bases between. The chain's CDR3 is CASRPTPRPSKNEAFF. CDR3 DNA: TGTGCCAGCAGACCTACCCCGCGCCCGTCGAAAAATGAAGCTTTCTTT.

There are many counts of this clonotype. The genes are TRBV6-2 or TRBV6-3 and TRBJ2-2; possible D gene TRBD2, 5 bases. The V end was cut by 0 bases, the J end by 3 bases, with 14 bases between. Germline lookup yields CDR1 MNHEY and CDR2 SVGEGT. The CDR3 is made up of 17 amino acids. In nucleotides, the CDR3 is TGTGCCAGCAGTTACTCCCCCCTAGCAGCTTACACCGGGGAGCTGTTTTTT. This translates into CASSYSPLAAYTGELFF.

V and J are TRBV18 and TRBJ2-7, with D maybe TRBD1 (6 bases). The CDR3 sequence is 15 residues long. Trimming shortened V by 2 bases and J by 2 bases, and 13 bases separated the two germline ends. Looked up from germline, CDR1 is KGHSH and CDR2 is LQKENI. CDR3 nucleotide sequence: TGTGCCAGCTCACCATGGGCAGGGGACGCCTACGAGCAGTACTTC. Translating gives CASSPWAGDAYEQYF.

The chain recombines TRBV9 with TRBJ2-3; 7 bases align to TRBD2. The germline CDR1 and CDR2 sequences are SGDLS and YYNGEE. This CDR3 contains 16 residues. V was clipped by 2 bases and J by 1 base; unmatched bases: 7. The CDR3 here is CASSVSSGARTDTQYF. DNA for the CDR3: TGTGCCAGCAGCGTTTCTAGCGGAGCCCGCACAGATACGCAGTATTTT.

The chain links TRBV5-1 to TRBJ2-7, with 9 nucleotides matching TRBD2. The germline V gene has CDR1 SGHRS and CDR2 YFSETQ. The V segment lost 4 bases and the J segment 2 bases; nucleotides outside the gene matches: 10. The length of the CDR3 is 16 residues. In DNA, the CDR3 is TGCGCCAGCAGCCCCATTCTAGCGGGGAGAACCTACGAGCAGTACTTC. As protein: CASSPILAGRTYEQYF. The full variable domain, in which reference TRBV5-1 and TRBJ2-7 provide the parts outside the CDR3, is KAGVTQTPRYLIKTRGQQVTLSCSPISGHRSVSWYQQTPGQGLQFLFEYFSETQRNKGNFPGRFSGRQFSNSRSEMNVSTLELGDSALYLCASSPILAGRTYEQYFGPGTRLTVT.

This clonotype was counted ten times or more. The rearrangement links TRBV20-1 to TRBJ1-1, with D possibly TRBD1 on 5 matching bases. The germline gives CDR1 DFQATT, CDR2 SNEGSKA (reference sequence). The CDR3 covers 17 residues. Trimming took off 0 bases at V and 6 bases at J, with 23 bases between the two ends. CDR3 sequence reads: CSARDESGGWVFAEAFF. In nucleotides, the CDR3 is TGCAGTGCTAGAGATGAGTCGGGGGGATGGGTTTTCGCTGAAGCTTTCTTT.

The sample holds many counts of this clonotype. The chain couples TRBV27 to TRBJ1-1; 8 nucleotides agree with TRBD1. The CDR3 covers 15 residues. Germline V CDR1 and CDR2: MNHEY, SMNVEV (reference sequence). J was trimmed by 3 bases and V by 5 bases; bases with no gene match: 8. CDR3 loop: CASSPWTGRDTEAFF. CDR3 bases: TGTGCCAGCAGTCCTTGGACAGGGAGGGACACTGAAGCTTTCTTT.

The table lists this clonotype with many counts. CDR3 nucleotide sequence: TGTGCCAGCAGCTTGTGGGGCCCTAGCACAGATACGCAGTATTTT. It yields the protein CASSLWGPSTDTQYF. V gene TRBV7-2 combines with J gene TRBJ2-3, with D maybe TRBD1 (5 bases). Germline CDR1 reads SGHTA; CDR2 reads FQGNSA. V shed 3 bases and J shed 0 bases, with 10 bases lying between them. CDR3 length: 15 amino acids.

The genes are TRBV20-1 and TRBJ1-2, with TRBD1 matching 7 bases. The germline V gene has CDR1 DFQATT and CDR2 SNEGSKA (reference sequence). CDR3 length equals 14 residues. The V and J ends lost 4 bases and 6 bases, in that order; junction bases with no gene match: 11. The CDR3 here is CSATGTGVRDGYTF. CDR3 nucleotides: TGCAGTGCTACAGGTACAGGGGTTCGAGATGGCTACACCTTC.

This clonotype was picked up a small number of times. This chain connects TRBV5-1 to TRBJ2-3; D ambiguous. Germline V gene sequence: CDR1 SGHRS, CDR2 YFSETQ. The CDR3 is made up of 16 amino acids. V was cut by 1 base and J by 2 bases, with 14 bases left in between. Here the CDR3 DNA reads TGCGCCAGCAGCTTGTTCGATAGGGTTCTCACAGATACGCAGTATTTT. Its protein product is CASSLFDRVLTDTQYF.

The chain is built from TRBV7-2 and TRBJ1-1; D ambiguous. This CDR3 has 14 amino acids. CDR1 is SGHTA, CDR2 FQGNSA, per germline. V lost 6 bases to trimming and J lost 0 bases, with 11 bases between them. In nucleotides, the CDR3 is TGTGCCAGCAGTTACCGGGGAATGAACACTGAAGCTTTCTTT. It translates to CASSYRGMNTEAFF.

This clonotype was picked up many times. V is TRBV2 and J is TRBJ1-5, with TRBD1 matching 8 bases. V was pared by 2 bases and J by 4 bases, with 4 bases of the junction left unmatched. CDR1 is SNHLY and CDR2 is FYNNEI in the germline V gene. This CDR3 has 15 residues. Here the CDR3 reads CASSELTGDNQPQHF. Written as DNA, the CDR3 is TGTGCCAGCAGTGAATTGACAGGGGATAATCAGCCCCAGCATTTT.

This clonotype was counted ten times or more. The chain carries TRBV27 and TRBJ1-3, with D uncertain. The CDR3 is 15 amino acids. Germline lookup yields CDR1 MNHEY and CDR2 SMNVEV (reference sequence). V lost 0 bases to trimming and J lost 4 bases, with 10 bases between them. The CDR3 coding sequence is TGTGCCAGCAGTTTATCGATTTCAACGGGAAACACCATATATTTT. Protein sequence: CASSLSISTGNTIYF.

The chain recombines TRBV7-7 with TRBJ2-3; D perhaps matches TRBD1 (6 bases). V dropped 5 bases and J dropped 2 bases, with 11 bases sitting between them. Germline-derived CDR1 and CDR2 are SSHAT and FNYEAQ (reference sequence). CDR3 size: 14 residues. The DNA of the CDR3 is TGTGCCAGCAGCCAGGACAGTATCACAGATACGCAGTATTTT. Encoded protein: CASSQDSITDTQYF.

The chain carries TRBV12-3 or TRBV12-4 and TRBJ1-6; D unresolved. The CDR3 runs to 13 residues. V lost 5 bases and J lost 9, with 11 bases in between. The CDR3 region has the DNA TGTGCCAGCAGTCCGAATCTCGGTTCACCCCTCCACTTT. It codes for CASSPNLGSPLHF.

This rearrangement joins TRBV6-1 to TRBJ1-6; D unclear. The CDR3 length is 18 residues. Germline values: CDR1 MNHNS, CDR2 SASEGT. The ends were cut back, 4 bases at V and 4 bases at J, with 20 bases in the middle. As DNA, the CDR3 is TGTGCCAGCAGTGTACGTGGTAGTCGGGCAGAATATAATTCACCCCTCCACTTT. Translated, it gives CASSVRGSRAEYNSPLHF.

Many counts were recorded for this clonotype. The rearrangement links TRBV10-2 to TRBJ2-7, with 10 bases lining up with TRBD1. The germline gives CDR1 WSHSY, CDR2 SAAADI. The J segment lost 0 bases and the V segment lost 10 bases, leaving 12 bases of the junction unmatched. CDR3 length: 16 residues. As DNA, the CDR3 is TGCGCCACCGGAAGGGACAGGGGTCTTTCCTCCTACGAGCAGTACGTC. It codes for CATGRDRGLSSYEQYV.